This T cell receptor beta chain originates from a study of cytomegalovirus exposure and HLA in healthy donors (dated by TCRdb to about 2017). In terms of the full investigation: In an earlier analysis of roughly 500 of the donors, 276 Gb of sequence data and 100 million or so unique TCR beta sequences from roughly 200 million T cells were reported. About 300 gigabases of sequencing data and roughly 80 million unique TCR sequences made up an early release that covered nearly 650 HLA-typed donors. The genetic ancestry cluster associated with self-reported Caucasian donors included 70% to 85% of the roughly 410 genotyped donors. The study aimed to test whether cataloging public T cell receptors could reveal signatures of past pathogen exposure. Using immunosequencing, the study profiled T cell repertoires from 666 subjects and related those repertoires to cytomegalovirus serostatus. A separate validation cohort of approximately 120 different subjects was used in addition to the approximately 610-subject first cohort. High-throughput TCR immunosequencing, statistical association of individual TCRs with disease status, and machine learning were combined to predict cytomegalovirus infection status. In a later analysis, previously published TCR beta repertoires from more than 500 donors were re-analyzed and high-resolution HLA genotyping was added so that TCR occurrence patterns could be studied. Rather than using new phenotypic data, the later analysis identified candidate immune exposures from TCR beta sequences and from how often those sequences occurred across donors. To decide whether each TCR beta V gene segment behaved as functional or pseudogenic, an earlier analysis of approximately 600 of the donors relied on high-throughput TCR beta sequencing. Donor age, sex, ethnicity and CMV serostatus were compiled alongside the repertoire data. A later genetic analysis used genome-wide SNP genotypes for about three fifths of the 666 donors, treating that subset as a discovery cohort. All discovery cohort repertoires had been generated using a single sequencing platform. Class I and class II HLA loci were covered by the typing at four-digit resolution. The number of donors typed differed by locus, with 629-630 for A, B, C, DRB1 and DQB1, roughly 520 for DQA1, 600 to 610 for DPA1, and some 440 for DPB1. A handful of DR-DQ haplotypes were handled as single units for association and clustering because linkage in the cohort was strong. On average, around 240,000 unique TCR beta nucleotide sequences were sequenced per donor among a few hundred genotyped donors of the cohort, with roughly 18% of those sequences being non-productive.

The CDR3 spans 14 residues, from the cysteine through the phenylalanine. The only DNA kept is the CDR3, 42 bases in frame from the first base. From the germline V gene (reference sequence), CDR1 is WNHNN and CDR2 is SYGVQD. What the study reported, not specific to this receptor: Correlated functional status among segregating V segments might reflect linkage disequilibrium, but an unknown experimental factor could not be ruled out. A further reported finding was that TCR beta sequences accurately predicted the HLA-A and HLA-B alleles for most subjects in the first cohort. When HLA alleles, especially DR and DQ, strongly co-occurred, TCR associations were difficult to assign to individual alleles. Compared with the roughly 600-donor mean, donors in an Asian-associated ancestry cluster had fewer N-insertions in productive TCRs, according to a later genetic analysis. This cohort had only TCR beta chains sequenced, and the lack of alpha or paired-chain data limited which features could be detected. The presence/absence analyses assumed that sequencing depth was roughly uniform across donors, and that assumption may not be true. In a later genetic analysis, a missense DCLRE1C variant was associated with V-gene and J-gene trimming of TCR beta chains, and the association was replicated in an independent cohort. A group of highly shared sequence variants was considered likely to be a technical artifact of the sequencing pipeline. A later analysis reported that several top co-occurrence clusters appeared linked to parvovirus B19, influenza, CMV and Epstein-Barr virus. In a later analysis, TCR association rates were found to vary across HLA loci, with the most associated TCRs seen for DRB1 alleles and the fewest for HLA-C alleles. Compared with equally common non-associated chains, HLA-associated TCR beta chains in a later analysis were more clonally expanded and had lower generation probabilities. Specific HLA alleles were associated with over 15,000 TCR beta sequences at a false discovery rate of 0.05 in a later analysis. The authors suggested that the approach could potentially be generalized to other disease states and immunological phenotypes. Over 15 rarely observed V segments, including chromosome 9 orphons, were excluded from the earlier analysis of about 610 of the donors because counts were too low. A few of the identified cytomegalovirus-associated TCR beta chains were confirmed in vitro to be specific for cytomegalovirus antigens. Broadly in line with IMGT annotations, most TCR beta V segments showed up in productive rearrangements about 87% or about 30% of the time in an earlier analysis of around 550 of the donors. Because some donors lacked HLA typing at each locus, the association tests relied only on the typed subset. Cytomegalovirus status was reported to be diagnosed by the classifier with high specificity and sensitivity in both the original and validation cohorts. Most TCR sequences were observed very rarely across donors, whereas some public TCRs were present in many individuals. According to a later analysis, most CMV-associated TCR beta chains appeared to be HLA-restricted, and the HLA associations seemed to be driven largely by CMV exposure. The study gave a list of roughly 150 TCR beta chains associated with cytomegalovirus. For the cohort, immune exposure information was limited to CMV serostatus. Because the 87-base-pair reads could not distinguish some IMGT-functional V segments, including TRBV6-2 and TRBV6-3, those segments were excluded.

In total, approximately 690 healthy bone marrow donors made up the cohort. Cohort members were all nominally healthy when sampled, although unrecorded immune exposures were likely present. The donor was CMV seronegative and belonged to the group of over 300 seronegative cohort members. Every donor gave a peripheral blood sample, and the peripheral blood mononuclear cells from that sample were used for TCR beta sequencing. Genomic DNA extraction from the blood cell samples was performed with the Qiagen DNeasy Blood Extraction Kit. Library creation used the immunoSEQ multiplex PCR assay. For the multiplex PCR, a mixture combining 60 forward primers for TCR Vbeta segments and 13 reverse primers for TCR Jbeta segments was used. Amplification of the CDR3 region of rearranged TCR beta genes was performed with a multiplex PCR assay on genomic DNA. Amplified TCR beta libraries were sequenced as 87-base-pair reads on the Illumina HiSeq System. In the source study's methods: Across the 700 or so repertoires, a later analysis counted 80 million or so unique TCR beta chains, 8.5 million to 12 million of which were shared by at least two donors. Raw reads were error-corrected and collapsed into unique sequences by a nearest-neighbor algorithm in which closely related sequences were merged to remove PCR and sequencing errors. V, D and J gene segments were assigned by aligning CDR3 sequences to IMGT reference sequences. For a sequence to be retained, a match of at least six nucleotides to both a V gene segment and a J gene segment was required. A rearrangement counted as productive if the CDR3 had no stop codons and remained in frame with V and J, and every other rearrangement counted as non-productive. CDR3 was defined by IMGT convention, running from the second conserved V-encoded cysteine to the conserved J-encoded phenylalanine. The earlier analysis of 500 to 750 of the donors excluded any sequence lacking an unambiguous match to a single V gene segment. An earlier analysis of over 450 of the donors classified V segments as functional when productive rearrangements were above 56.7% and as segregating when the standard deviation between donors was above 5%. To diagnose cytomegalovirus status from the catalog of TCR beta chain sequences, a statistical classification framework was built. In a later analysis, V and J genes were assigned by comparing TCR nucleotide sequences against IMGT/GENE-DB human TR gene sequences. Using the TCRdist pipeline, a later analysis assigned CDR3 sequences along with most-parsimonious VDJ recombination scenarios. In a later analysis, each TCR beta chain was defined by its CDR3 amino acid sequence together with its V-gene family, and reads lacking a unique V-gene family were excluded. A later analysis removed 550 to 700 highly shared, low-generation-probability nucleotide sequences to deal with suspected cross-contamination and a sequencing artifact. In a later analysis, a clonal expansion index was calculated for each public chain from normalized within-repertoire ranks of inferred template counts. A later analysis computed generation probabilities with a VDJ recombination model fitted to out-of-frame rearrangements, and checked the results against IGoR. In a later analysis, hypergeometric tests were used to score TCR-TCR, TCR-HLA and TCR-CMV co-occurrence, with a repertoire-size bias correction applied to TCR pairs. A later analysis estimated false discovery rates by permuting HLA or CMV assignments 20 times. A later analysis grouped co-occurring TCRs with DBSCAN, adding TCRdist sequence similarity when clustering within HLA-allele-positive subsets. Repertoires with fewer than 30,000 or more than 120,000 public chains were left out of co-occurrence clustering, as were about 5 repertoires with anomalous nucleotide sharing. Held by TCRdb, this immuneACCESS table contains in-frame sequences only and omits some clones. Under half of the omission traces to an unresolved V gene where checked; the cause of the rest is unknown. That table gives V, J and clone size, and the DNA gave D and trimming. The sample contains approximately 170,000 clones, 60% to 80% of them found a single time. The ten largest clonotypes hold over 1.5% of the sample.

A word on this clone: What this receptor recognizes is not known. No clone much larger than this one lies a single base away; base qualities are absent.

The chain couples TRBV10-1 to TRBJ2-5; the D gene is perhaps TRBD2, from 6 matching bases. The J call may be incorrect, as the DNA end agrees better with TRBJ2-7. The sequence was obtained from a woman younger than 30 in good health and CMV-seronegative. The sequenced material came from PBMCs. The DNA sequence follows: TGCGCCAATTCAAGGCGGGACTTCTCCTACGAGCAGTACTTC. This sequence encodes CANSRRDFSYEQYF.